This entry is about one T cell receptor (beta chain). The data belong to a study of CD8 T cells in Susac syndrome. While CD8+ and CD4+ T cells were isolated negatively, TEMRA cells were enriched by FACS. The V gene's germline CDR1 is SGHTA and CDR2 FQGNSA. This CDR3 contains 14 residues. The V end was cut by 2 bases, the J end by 10 bases, with 17 bases between. RNA amounts of roughly 0.45 to 1 ug underwent reverse transcription with random hexamers. MiXCR, run by TCRdb on the immunoSEQ multiplex PCR reads, gives a single entry per CDR3 protein. The profile shows 300,000 or so distinct CDR3 sequences, approximately 90% of them singletons.

Input material: CD4+ T cells from PBMCs. The TCR originated in a human donor with multiple sclerosis. The chain uses TRBV7-2 and TRBJ1-1; D ambiguous. The CDR3 here is CASSLQAGPTAAFF. The DNA for the CDR3 is TGTGCCAGCAGCTTACAGGCCGGCCCCACGGCAGCTTTCTTT.